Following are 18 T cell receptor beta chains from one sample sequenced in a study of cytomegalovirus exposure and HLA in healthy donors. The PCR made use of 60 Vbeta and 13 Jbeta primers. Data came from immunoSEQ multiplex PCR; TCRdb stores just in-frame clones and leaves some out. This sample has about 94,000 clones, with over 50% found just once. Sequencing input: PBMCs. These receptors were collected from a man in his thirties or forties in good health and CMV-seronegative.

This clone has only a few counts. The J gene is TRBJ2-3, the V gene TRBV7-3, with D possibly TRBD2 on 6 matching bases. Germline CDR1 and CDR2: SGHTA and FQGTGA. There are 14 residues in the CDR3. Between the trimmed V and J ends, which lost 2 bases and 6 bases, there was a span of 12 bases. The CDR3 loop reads CASSLGGRVDTQYF. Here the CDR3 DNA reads TGTGCCAGCAGCTTAGGAGGGCGGGTTGATACGCAGTATTTT.

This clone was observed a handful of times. The CDR3 DNA reads as TGTGCCAGCAGCTTAGCCCCAGGGGACGCTTTCTTT. Its protein is CASSLAPGDAFF. The chain couples TRBV7-9 to TRBJ1-1; D is perhaps TRBD1 (6 bases). The CDR3 is 12 amino acids. V lost 0 bases and J lost 11, with 10 bases in between. Germline CDR1 SEHNR, CDR2 FQNEAQ (reference sequence).

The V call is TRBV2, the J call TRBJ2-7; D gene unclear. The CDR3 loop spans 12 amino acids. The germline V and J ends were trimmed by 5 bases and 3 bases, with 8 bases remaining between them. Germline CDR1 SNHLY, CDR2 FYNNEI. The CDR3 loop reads CASSPRSYEQYF. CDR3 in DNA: TGTGCCAGCAGTCCCCGCAGCTACGAGCAGTACTTC.

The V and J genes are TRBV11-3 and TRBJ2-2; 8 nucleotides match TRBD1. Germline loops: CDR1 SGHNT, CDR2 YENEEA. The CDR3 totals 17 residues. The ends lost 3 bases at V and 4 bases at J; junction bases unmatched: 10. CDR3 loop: CASSFNSLDRATGELFF. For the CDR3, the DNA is TGTGCCAGCAGCTTCAACAGCTTGGACAGGGCCACCGGGGAGCTGTTTTTT.

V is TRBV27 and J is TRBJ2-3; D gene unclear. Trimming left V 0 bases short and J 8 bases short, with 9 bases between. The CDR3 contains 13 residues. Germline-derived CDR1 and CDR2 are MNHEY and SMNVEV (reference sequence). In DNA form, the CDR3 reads TGTGCCAGCAGTTTATCAGGTCCTAGTACGCAGTATTTT. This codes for CASSLSGPSTQYF.

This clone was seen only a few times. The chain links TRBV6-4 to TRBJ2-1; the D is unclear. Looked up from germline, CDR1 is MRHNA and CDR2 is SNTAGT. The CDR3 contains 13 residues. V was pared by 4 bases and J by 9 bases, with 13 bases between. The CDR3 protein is CASSVSSEGEQFF. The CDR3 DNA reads TGTGCCAGCAGTGTATCCAGCGAAGGTGAGCAGTTCTTC.

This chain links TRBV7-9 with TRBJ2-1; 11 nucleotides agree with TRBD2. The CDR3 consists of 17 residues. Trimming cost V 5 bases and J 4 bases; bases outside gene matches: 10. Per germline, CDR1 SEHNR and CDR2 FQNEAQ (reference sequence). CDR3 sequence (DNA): TGTGCCAGCAGCCCGCCCTTACTAGCGGGGGAGTACAATGAGCAGTTCTTC. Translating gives CASSPPLLAGEYNEQFF.

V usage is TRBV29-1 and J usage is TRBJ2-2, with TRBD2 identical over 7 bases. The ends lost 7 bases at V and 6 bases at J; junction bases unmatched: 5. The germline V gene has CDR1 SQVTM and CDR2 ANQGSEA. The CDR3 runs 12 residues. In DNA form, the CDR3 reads TGCAGCGCAGATCTAGCGGCCGGGGAGCTGTTTTTT. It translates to CSADLAAGELFF.

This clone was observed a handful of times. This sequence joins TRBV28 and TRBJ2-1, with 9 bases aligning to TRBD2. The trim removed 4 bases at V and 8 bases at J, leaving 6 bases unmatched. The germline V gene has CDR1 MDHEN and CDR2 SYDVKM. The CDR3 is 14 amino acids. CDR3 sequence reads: CASSSGLAEDEQFF. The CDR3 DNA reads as TGTGCCAGCAGTTCGGGACTAGCCGAGGATGAGCAGTTCTTC.

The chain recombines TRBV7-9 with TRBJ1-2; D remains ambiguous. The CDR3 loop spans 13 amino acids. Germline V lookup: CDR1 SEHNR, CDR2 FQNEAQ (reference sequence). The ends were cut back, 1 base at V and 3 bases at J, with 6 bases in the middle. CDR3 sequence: CASSLGGDYGYTF. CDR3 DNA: TGTGCCAGCAGCTTAGGCGGGGACTATGGCTACACCTTC.

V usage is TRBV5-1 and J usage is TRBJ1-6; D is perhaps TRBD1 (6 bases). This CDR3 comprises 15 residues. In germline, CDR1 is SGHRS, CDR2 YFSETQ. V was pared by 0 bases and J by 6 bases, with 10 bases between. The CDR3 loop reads CASSLVGGFNSPLHF. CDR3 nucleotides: TGCGCCAGCAGCTTGGTTGGGGGCTTTAATTCACCCCTCCACTTT.

Written as DNA, the CDR3 is TGTGCCAGCAGCTTGGCACAGGACAATCAGCCCCAGCATTTT. It translates to CASSLAQDNQPQHF. The chain uses TRBV7-2 and TRBJ1-5; D possibly corresponds to TRBD1 (5 bases). The CDR3 contains 14 residues. Germline V gene data show CDR1 as SGHTA and CDR2 as FQGNSA. Trimming cost V 3 bases and J 3 bases, with 9 bases left between them.

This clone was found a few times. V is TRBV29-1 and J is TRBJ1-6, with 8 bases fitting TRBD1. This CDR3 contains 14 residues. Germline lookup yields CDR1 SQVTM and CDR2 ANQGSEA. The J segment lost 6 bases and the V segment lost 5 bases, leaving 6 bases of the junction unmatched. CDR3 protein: CSVSTGDGNSPLHF. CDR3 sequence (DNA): TGCAGCGTTTCGACAGGGGACGGTAATTCACCCCTCCACTTT.

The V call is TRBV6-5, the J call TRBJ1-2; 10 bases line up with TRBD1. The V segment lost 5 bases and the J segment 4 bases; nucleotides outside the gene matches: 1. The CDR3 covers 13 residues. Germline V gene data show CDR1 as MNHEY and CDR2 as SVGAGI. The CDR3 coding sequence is TGTGCCAGCAGTCGACAGGGGGCCTATGGCTACACCTTC. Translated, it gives CASSRQGAYGYTF.

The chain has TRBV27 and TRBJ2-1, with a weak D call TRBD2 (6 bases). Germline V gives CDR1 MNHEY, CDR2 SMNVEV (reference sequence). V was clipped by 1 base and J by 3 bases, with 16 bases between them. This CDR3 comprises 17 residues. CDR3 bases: TGTGCCAGCAGTTTATACCCCCGCCGGGAGTACTACAATGAGCAGTTCTTC. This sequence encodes CASSLYPRREYYNEQFF.

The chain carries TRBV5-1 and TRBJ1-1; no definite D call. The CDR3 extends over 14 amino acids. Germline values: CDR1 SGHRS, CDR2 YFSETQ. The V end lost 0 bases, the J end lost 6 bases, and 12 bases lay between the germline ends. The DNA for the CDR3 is TGCGCCAGCAGCTTGGGAGGGAGTATCTCTGAAGCTTTCTTT. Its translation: CASSLGGSISEAFF.

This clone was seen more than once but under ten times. The DNA of the CDR3 is TGTGCCAGCACCGATACGATTGTAGGGGTCAATGAGCAGTTCTTC. It yields the protein CASTDTIVGVNEQFF. V is TRBV6-5 and J is TRBJ2-1; D is possibly TRBD1 (5 bases). Per germline, CDR1 MNHEY and CDR2 SVGAGI. This CDR3 has 15 amino acids. Deletions cut 7 bases from V and 6 bases from J, with 19 bases between.

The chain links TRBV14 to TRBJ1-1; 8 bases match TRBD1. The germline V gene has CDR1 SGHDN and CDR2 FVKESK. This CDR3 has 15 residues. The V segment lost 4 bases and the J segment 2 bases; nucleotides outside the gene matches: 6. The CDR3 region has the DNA TGTGCCAGCAGCCCAGCCGGGACAGGAAACACTGAAGCTTTCTTT. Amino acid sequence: CASSPAGTGNTEAFF. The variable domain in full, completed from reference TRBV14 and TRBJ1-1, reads EAGVTQFPSHSVIEKGQTVTLRCDPISGHDNLYWYRRVMGKEIKFLLHFVKESKQDESGMPNNRFLAERTGGTYSTLKVQPAELEDSGVYFCASSPAGTGNTEAFFGQGTRLTVV.